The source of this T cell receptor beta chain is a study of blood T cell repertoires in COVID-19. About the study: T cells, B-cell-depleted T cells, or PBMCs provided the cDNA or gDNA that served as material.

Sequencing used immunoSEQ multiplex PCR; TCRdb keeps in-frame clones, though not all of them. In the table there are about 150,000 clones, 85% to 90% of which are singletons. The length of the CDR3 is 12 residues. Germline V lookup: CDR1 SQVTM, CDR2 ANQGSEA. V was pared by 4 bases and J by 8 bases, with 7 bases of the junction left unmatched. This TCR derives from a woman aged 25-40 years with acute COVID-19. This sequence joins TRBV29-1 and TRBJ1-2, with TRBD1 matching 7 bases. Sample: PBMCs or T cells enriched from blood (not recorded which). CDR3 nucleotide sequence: TGCAGCGTTGGACAGGGACTGCGCGGCTACACCTTC. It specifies CSVGQGLRGYTF.